This TCR beta chain was recorded in a study of identical twins. Findings and caveats of the study: Abundant beta clonotypes from cord blood bore fewer insertions; memory repertoires lacked this pattern.

MiXCR, applied by TCRdb to the 5' RACE reads, yields one record per CDR3 protein. The top ten clones hold around 1.6% of a sample with some 630,000 distinct CDR3 sequences, about 7.1% of them seen once. The CDR3 consists of 16 residues. Per the germline V gene, CDR1 is ENHRY and CDR2 is SYGVKD. V was pared by 7 bases and J by 2 bases, with 20 bases between. Ten or more counts support this clonotype. Antigen unknown. In addition, the sample was reused for a study of yellow fever vaccine responses in identical twins.

The rearrangement joins TRBV10-3 to TRBJ2-5; D may correspond to TRBD1 or TRBD2 (7 bases each). Specimen: PBMCs. This TCR was recovered from a woman between 18 and 29 years old in good health. The CDR3 is CAINGGGRGGQETQYF. CDR3 DNA: TGTGCCATCAATGGCGGTGGCAGGGGGGGGCAAGAGACCCAGTACTTC.